Listed here are 7 T cell receptor beta chains from one sample, sequenced in a study of CD8+ T cells in alopecia areata. RNA extraction was followed by reverse transcription into cDNA, which acted as the sequencing template. Libraries were prepared by immunoSEQ multiplex PCR; TCRdb keeps only in-frame clonotypes and omits some of them. The sample yields 150,000 to 200,000 clones, about 54% seen once. The sequenced material came from CD4+ T cells sorted from blood. The receptors come from a human donor in good health.

The genes are TRBV29-1 and TRBJ1-2, with TRBD1 matching over 7 bases. The CDR3 is 13 residues long. The V segment lost 6 bases and the J segment 0 bases; nucleotides outside the gene matches: 4. Per the germline V gene, CDR1 is SQVTM and CDR2 is ANQGSEA. The CDR3 protein is CSVWDSANYGYTF. In DNA, the CDR3 is TGCAGCGTATGGGACAGTGCTAACTATGGCTACACCTTC.

In this sample, this clone turned up a few times. The chain couples TRBV11-3 to TRBJ2-6; weak D call: TRBD1 (5 bases). With 5 bases removed from V and 1 base from J, the gap between germline ends came to 9 bases. Germline V gene sequence: CDR1 SGHNT, CDR2 YENEEA. This CDR3 comprises 15 residues. The chain's CDR3 is CASSQQGSGANVLTF. In nucleotides, the CDR3 is TGTGCCAGCAGCCAGCAGGGTTCTGGGGCCAACGTCCTGACTTTC.

The J gene is TRBJ2-5, the V gene TRBV27; D ambiguous. The CDR3 length is 15 residues. V gave up 3 bases and J gave up 2 bases, with 13 bases separating them. Germline V gene lookup returns CDR1 MNHEY and CDR2 SMNVEV (reference sequence). CDR3 sequence reads: CASSLGWARQETQYF. CDR3 DNA sequence: TGTGCCAGCAGTTTGGGCTGGGCCCGACAAGAGACCCAGTACTTC.

This chain connects TRBV29-1 to TRBJ2-5; 8 nucleotides line up with TRBD2. Per the germline V gene, CDR1 is SQVTM and CDR2 is ANQGSEA. The CDR3 totals 12 residues. V shed 3 bases and J 5 bases; nucleotides not matched to a gene: 2. In DNA form, the CDR3 reads TGCAGCGTTGACAGCGGGAGCGAGACCCAGTACTTC. This translates into CSVDSGSETQYF. The complete variable domain, with remaining parts taken from reference TRBV29-1 and TRBJ2-5, reads SAVISQKPSRDICQRGTSLTIQCQVDSQVTMMFWYRQQPGQSLTLIATANQGSEATYESGFVIDKFPISRPNLTFSTLTVSNMSPEDSSIYLCSVDSGSETQYFGPGTRLLVL.

CDR3 region: CASSTPSLRENGGELFF. CDR3 DNA sequence: TGTGCCAGTAGTACCCCATCATTGCGGGAGAACGGCGGGGAGCTGTTTTTT. J is TRBJ2-2 and V is TRBV19, with TRBD2 matching over 7 bases. The CDR3 covers 17 residues. CDR1 LNHDA and CDR2 SQIVND come from the germline V gene (reference sequence). Losses at the gene ends were 4 bases for V and 7 bases for J; bases not matched to a gene: 15.

This sequence joins TRBV29-1 and TRBJ2-3; 7 nucleotides align to TRBD2. This CDR3 is 15 amino acids long. V lost 7 bases and J lost 0; bases outside the gene matches: 10. Germline CDR1 is SQVTM and CDR2 is ANQGSEA. The CDR3 loop reads CSAATSLLSTDTQYF. The CDR3, as DNA: TGCAGCGCGGCGACTAGCCTCCTTAGCACAGATACGCAGTATTTT.

This clone was detected only once. This sequence joins TRBV7-2 and TRBJ1-2; TRBD1 is a possible D gene (5 bases). Trimming took 3 bases from V and 14 from J, leaving 16 bases between them. The CDR3 spans 12 residues. In germline, CDR1 is SGHTA, CDR2 FQGNSA. The CDR3 reads CASSFFQGRITF. The CDR3 DNA sequence: TGTGCCAGCAGCTTTTTCCAGGGACGGATTACCTTC.